A single sample gave rise to the 7 T cell receptor beta chains below, sequenced in a study of early T cells in non-severe SARS-CoV-2 infection. TCRdb re-analysed the 5' RACE reads in MiXCR, keeping a single row per CDR3 protein. The sample holds about 61,000 distinct CDR3 sequences, 12% seen once. Here the sequenced sample was whole blood, taken at baseline. The source is an adult who was a healthcare worker with PCR-confirmed SARS-CoV-2 infection or an uninfected control (not recorded which). The donor label of this sample is uncertain.

This chain uses TRBV24-1 with TRBJ2-3; unclear D gene. Trimming shortened V by 1 base and J by 0 bases, and 10 bases separated the two germline ends. The CDR3 spans 16 residues. Germline loops: CDR1 KGHDR, CDR2 SFDVKD. The CDR3 here is CATSDLPSFSTDTQYF. The CDR3 region has the DNA TGTGCCACCAGTGATTTACCGTCGTTTAGCACAGATACGCAGTATTTT.

This clonotype was counted only a few times. V is TRBV29-1 and J is TRBJ2-3, with 10 bases matching TRBD2. This CDR3 region has 15 residues. With 0 bases clipped from V and 2 bases from J, the junction kept 2 bases outside the gene matches. CDR1 is SQVTM, CDR2 ANQGSEA, per germline. The CDR3 nucleotides are TGCAGCGTTGAAGACCTAGCGGGGGCCACAGATACGCAGTATTTT. The encoded protein is CSVEDLAGATDTQYF.

This chain uses TRBV21-1 with TRBJ2-1; the table's D call of TRBD1 was not tested on the DNA. TRBV21-1 is a pseudogene locus. The CDR3 length is 16 residues. CDR3 DNA sequence: TGTGCCAGCAGCAAAGTCGTCAGGGGGCGGTACAATGAGCAGTTCTTC. This sequence encodes CASSKVVRGRYNEQFF.

In this sample, this clonotype turned up a few times. The rearrangement joins TRBV7-9 to TRBJ2-1, with D perhaps matching TRBD1 (5 bases). V shed 5 bases and J shed 6 bases, with 11 bases lying between them. The CDR3 is 13 residues long. The germline V gene has CDR1 SEHNR and CDR2 FQNEAQ (reference sequence). The CDR3 bases are TGTGCCAGCAGCCCGGTAGGGGTCAATGAGCAGTTCTTC. Its protein product is CASSPVGVNEQFF.

This clonotype was seen more than once but under ten times. V is TRBV27 and J is TRBJ2-3; D is perhaps TRBD2 (5 bases). V was shortened by 5 bases and J by 4 bases, with 22 bases between the two germline ends. Per germline, CDR1 MNHEY and CDR2 SMNVEV (reference sequence). CDR3 length: 17 residues. The CDR3 is CASSPPRLARRPDTQYF. The CDR3 coding sequence is TGTGCCAGCAGTCCTCCCCGTCTAGCCCGACGCCCAGATACGCAGTATTTT.

The table lists this clonotype with many counts. V and J are TRBV5-4 and TRBJ1-1, with TRBD1 matching 7 bases. The J segment lost 4 bases and the V segment lost 0 bases, leaving 3 bases of the junction unmatched. Germline V gene sequence: CDR1 SGHNT, CDR2 YYREEE (reference sequence). The CDR3 sequence is 14 residues long. CDR3 amino acids: CASSLERGLTEAFF. The CDR3 DNA is TGTGCCAGCAGCTTGGAAAGGGGGCTCACTGAAGCTTTCTTT.

The chain couples TRBV5-4 to TRBJ1-2; TRBD1 aligns across 7 bases. CDR3 length: 13 amino acids. Germline V lookup: CDR1 SGHNT, CDR2 YYREEE (reference sequence). V was clipped by 6 bases and J by 8 bases; unmatched bases: 10. CDR3 residues: CASTHRQGSGYTF. CDR3 nucleotide sequence: TGTGCCAGCACCCACCGACAGGGTTCGGGCTACACCTTC.